Below are 16 T cell receptor beta chains sequenced from a single sample in a study of cytomegalovirus exposure and HLA in healthy donors. Primers included in the PCR were 60 Vbeta and 13 Jbeta primers. Assay used: immunoSEQ multiplex PCR; TCRdb lists only in-frame clones, some missing. Here the sample spans about 190,000 clones, roughly 85% being singletons. Sequences were obtained from PBMCs. The receptors were gathered from a woman aged 18 to 35 in good health and CMV-seronegative.

The V gene is TRBV6-6, the J gene TRBJ2-1; 10 positions agree with TRBD1. Germline trimming cut 6 bases from V and 5 bases from J; bases unmatched to any gene: 7. This CDR3 region has 15 residues. Germline V gene sequence: CDR1 MNHNY, CDR2 SVGAGI (reference sequence). The CDR3 is CASSLGQGENNEQFF. The CDR3 DNA reads as TGTGCCAGCAGCCTCGGACAGGGGGAAAACAATGAGCAGTTCTTC.

V and J are TRBV28 and TRBJ1-5; perhaps TRBD1 as D (6 bases). Trimming pared 3 bases from V and 6 bases from J, leaving 15 bases between. Looked up from germline, CDR1 is MDHEN and CDR2 is SYDVKM. The CDR3 contains 15 residues. The CDR3 bases are TGTGCCAGCAGTTTGGGGGACATATCCGCTCAGCCCCAGCATTTT. It specifies CASSLGDISAQPQHF.

V and J are TRBV5-5 and TRBJ1-5; 8 nucleotides match TRBD1. The CDR3 loop spans 15 amino acids. Trimming cost V 4 bases and J 1 base; bases outside gene matches: 4. Germline V gene data show CDR1 as SGHKS and CDR2 as YYEKEE (reference sequence). In DNA, the CDR3 is TGTGCCAGCAGCACCCGGACAGGGAGCAATCAGCCCCAGCATTTT. Translating gives CASSTRTGSNQPQHF.

This chain uses TRBV4-1 with TRBJ1-1, with D maybe TRBD1 (5 bases). The CDR3 covers 15 residues. V was trimmed by 1 base and J by 7 bases, leaving 16 bases between them. Germline CDR1 and CDR2: MGHRA and YSYEKL. CDR3 DNA: TGCGCCAGCAGCCAAGGCGTCTCGGGGGGAGGTGAAGCTTTCTTT. Translating it yields CASSQGVSGGGEAFF.

The chain uses TRBV5-5 and TRBJ2-7; TRBD2 matches at 13 bases. J was trimmed by 3 bases and V by 3 bases; bases with no gene match: 6. This CDR3 spans 16 amino acids. The germline V gene encodes CDR1 SGHKS and CDR2 YYEKEE (reference sequence). In nucleotides, the CDR3 is TGTGCCAGCAGCTCCTTCGGGACTAGCGGGATCTACGAGCAGTACTTC. Translation gives CASSSFGTSGIYEQYF. Looking up the rest from reference TRBV5-5 and TRBJ2-7 gives the full variable domain: DAGVTQSPTHLIKTRGQQVTLRCSPISGHKSVSWYQQVLGQGPQFIFQYYEKEERGRGNFPDRFSARQFPNYSSELNVNALLLGDSALYLCASSSFGTSGIYEQYFGPGTRLTVT.

This chain links TRBV7-6 with TRBJ2-7; unclear D gene. CDR3 length equals 13 residues. V lost 1 base and J lost 0, with 4 bases in between. Germline lookup yields CDR1 SGHVS and CDR2 FNYEAQ. The CDR3 loop is CASSLDYSYEQYF. CDR3 coding DNA: TGTGCCAGCAGCTTAGACTACTCCTACGAGCAGTACTTC. Variable domain in full (rest from reference TRBV7-6 and TRBJ2-7): GAGVSQSPRYKVTKRGQDVALRCDPISGHVSLYWYRQALGQGPEFLTYFNYEAQQDKSGLPNDRFSAERPEGSISTLTIQRTEQRDSAMYRCASSLDYSYEQYFGPGTRLTVT.

V usage is TRBV7-6 and J usage is TRBJ2-1, with 11 bases aligning to TRBD2. The CDR3 spans 15 residues. Trimming cost V 1 base and J 7 bases; bases outside gene matches: 3. CDR1 and CDR2 from the germline V gene are SGHVS and FNYEAQ. This CDR3 reads CASSLGLAGTNEQFF. The DNA of the CDR3 is TGTGCCAGCAGCTTAGGACTAGCGGGGACAAATGAGCAGTTCTTC.

J is TRBJ2-5 and V is TRBV7-9, with a tentative D call TRBD1 (6 bases). The CDR3 is 17 residues long. With 4 bases removed from V and 3 bases from J, the gap between germline ends came to 21 bases. Germline CDR1 SEHNR, CDR2 FQNEAQ (reference sequence). CDR3 DNA sequence: TGTGCCAGCAGCTCGACTCCGACCAGGGGTAAAGAAGAGACCCAGTACTTC. This codes for CASSSTPTRGKEETQYF.

The chain has TRBV27 and TRBJ2-7; maybe TRBD1 (5 bases). The CDR3 has 15 amino acids. Germline loops: CDR1 MNHEY, CDR2 SMNVEV (reference sequence). V lost 0 bases, J lost 0 bases, and 9 bases lay in between. The DNA for the CDR3 is TGTGCCAGCAGTTTATCCGCGGACAACTCCTACGAGCAGTACGTC. Its translation: CASSLSADNSYEQYV.

This chain joins TRBV5-3 and TRBJ2-5, with 7 nucleotides matching TRBD2. Being an ORF, TRBV5-3 has a function that is uncertain. CDR3 length: 11 amino acids. The junction had 4 bases not matched to a gene; V was cut back by 2 bases and J by 12 bases. CDR3 region: CARSLTSEEYF. DNA of the CDR3: TGTGCCAGAAGCTTAACTAGCGAGGAGTACTTC.

This clone has only one observation. The same CDR3 is also encoded by other DNA sequences in this sample. V gene TRBV27 combines with J gene TRBJ2-1, with TRBD2 matching 8 bases. The CDR3 has 16 residues. Trimming at V came to 6 bases and at J to 0 bases, leaving 7 bases not matched to a gene. The germline V gene has CDR1 MNHEY and CDR2 SMNVEV (reference sequence). In DNA form, the CDR3 reads TGTGCCAGCAGGGAAGCGGGGGCAGCCTCCTACAATGAGCAGTTCTTC. As protein: CASREAGAASYNEQFF.

The V call is TRBV11-3, the J call TRBJ2-3; a weak D match, TRBD2 (6 bases). Trimming stripped 4 bases from V and 9 bases from J, with 17 bases between. Looked up from germline, CDR1 is SGHNT and CDR2 is YENEEA. The CDR3 extends over 14 amino acids. CDR3 sequence (DNA): TGTGCCAGCAGCTCCACAATATTAGCGGACACGCAGTATTTT. Its protein product is CASSSTILADTQYF.

The rearrangement uses TRBV28 and TRBJ1-5; 9 bases map to TRBD1. Trimming took 6 bases from V and 2 from J; bases not matched to a gene: 11. Germline loops: CDR1 MDHEN, CDR2 SYDVKM. The length of the CDR3 is 17 residues. The CDR3 sequence is CASRPTGTGYGNQPQHF. The CDR3 DNA reads TGTGCCAGCAGGCCGACCGGGACAGGGTATGGCAATCAGCCCCAGCATTTT. Full variable domain (remainder filled in from reference TRBV28 and TRBJ1-5): DVKVTQSSRYLVKRTGEKVFLECVQDMDHENMFWYRQDPGLGLRLIYFSYDVKMKEKGDIPEGYSVSREKKERFSLILESASTNQTSMYLCASRPTGTGYGNQPQHFGDGTRLSIL.

This rearrangement joins TRBV5-4 to TRBJ2-7, with D possibly matching TRBD2 (5 bases). There are 16 residues in the CDR3. Trimming took off 4 bases at V and 0 bases at J, with 17 bases between the two ends. The germline V gene has CDR1 SGHNT and CDR2 YYREEE (reference sequence). The CDR3: CASSPPRAAGSYEQYF. The CDR3 DNA is TGTGCCAGCAGCCCACCGAGGGCGGCCGGCTCCTACGAGCAGTACTTC.

This chain uses TRBV10-3 with TRBJ2-7; D remains unclear. Germline-derived CDR1 and CDR2 are ENHRY and SYGVKD. With 0 bases removed from V and 6 bases from J, the gap between germline ends came to 21 bases. CDR3 length: 17 residues. The CDR3 is CAISESSENTYYVEQYF. The CDR3 nucleotides read TGTGCCATCAGTGAGTCTTCGGAGAACACATACTACGTCGAGCAGTACTTC.

The gene calls are TRBV10-1 and TRBJ2-1, with 11 bases lining up with TRBD2. Germline lookup yields CDR1 WNHNN and CDR2 SYGVQD (reference sequence). CDR3 length: 16 amino acids. The V gene end was trimmed by 6 bases and the J gene end by 4 bases; junction bases not matched to a gene: 8. CDR3 nucleotides: TGCGCCAGCAGGCCTCCCGGGACTAGCGGATACAATGAGCAGTTCTTC. Protein: CASRPPGTSGYNEQFF.